This TCR beta chain was captured in a study of T cells in pancreatic ductal adenocarcinoma. Here immunoSEQ multiplex PCR was the method, and the copy in TCRdb shows in-frame clones only, minus some. The sample yields 30,000 or so clones, around 94% seen once. In the case of this clone: The antigen remains unidentified. Within the sample, other DNA sequences also encode this same CDR3.

Study results and limitations: This surgical cohort overrepresents the minority presenting with early-stage disease. Tumor samples had fewer productive templates and approximately 8.8-fold fewer unique clonotypes than blood. No significant tumor-blood clonality difference; means were about 0.1 and 0.065.

The selected patients with pancreatic ductal adenocarcinoma had surgery but no neoadjuvant therapy. Germline loops: CDR1 MNHEY, CDR2 SMNVEV (reference sequence). Trimming at V came to 5 bases and at J to 1 base, leaving 4 bases not matched to a gene. The CDR3 covers 14 residues. This TCR derives from a human donor with pancreatic ductal adenocarcinoma. The sequenced sample consisted of PBMCs. V is TRBV27 and J is TRBJ2-5; 7 bases match TRBD1. CDR3 sequence reads: CASSPDRPQETQYF. Here the CDR3 DNA reads TGTGCCAGCAGTCCGGACAGGCCCCAAGAGACCCAGTACTTC.